This TCR beta chain was found in a study of cytomegalovirus exposure and HLA in healthy donors. The primer mix had 60 Vbeta and 13 Jbeta primers. TCRdb keeps only in-frame clones here, not all; method: immunoSEQ multiplex PCR. The data show around 300,000 clones, roughly 70% seen once. Germline V gives CDR1 SEHNR, CDR2 FQNEAQ (reference sequence). Trimming left V 3 bases short and J 0 bases short, with 7 bases between. The CDR3 runs to 14 residues. This chain connects TRBV7-9 to TRBJ2-3; no reliable D call. This receptor was identified in a female donor in good health and CMV-seronegative. The sample taken for sequencing was PBMCs. DNA of the CDR3: TGTGCCAGCAGCTTGTCCCCTAGCACAGATACGCAGTATTTT. Its translation is CASSLSPSTDTQYF. The whole variable domain, filled in from reference TRBV7-9 and TRBJ2-3, reads DTGVSQNPRHKITKRGQNVTFRCDPISEHNRLYWYRQTLGQGPEFLTYFQNEAQLEKSRLLSDRFSAERPKGSFSTLEIQRTEQGDSAMYLCASSLSPSTDTQYFGPGTRLTVL.